A single sample is the source of the 3 T cell receptor beta chains below, sequenced in a study of response to subunit inactivated influenza vaccine. TCRdb reprocessed the RT-PCR reads with MiXCR, giving one entry per CDR3 protein. The profile shows some 640,000 distinct CDR3 sequences, approximately 15% of them singletons. The sequences come from PBMCs from blood, collected approximately 15 days before vaccination. These receptors came from a man aged 50 to 60 who received an inactivated influenza vaccine.

The chain has TRBV20-1 and TRBJ2-1; 10 bases match TRBD2. CDR3 length: 15 amino acids. Germline V lookup: CDR1 DFQATT, CDR2 SNEGSKA (reference sequence). V shed 6 bases, J shed 4 bases, and the junction held 9 bases outside the gene matches. Here the CDR3 DNA reads TGCAGTGCCCAAACCCTAGCGGGAGAGTACAATGAGCAGTTCTTC. As protein: CSAQTLAGEYNEQFF.

This chain links TRBV20-1 with TRBJ2-3, with 10 bases aligning to TRBD2. Germline trimming cut 6 bases from V and 3 bases from J; bases unmatched to any gene: 12. This CDR3 has 16 amino acids. Germline CDR1 and CDR2: DFQATT and SNEGSKA (reference sequence). CDR3 coding DNA: TGCAGTGCGGTTCCTATAGCGGGAGGCGCGACAGATACGCAGTATTTT. Translation gives CSAVPIAGGATDTQYF.

This chain connects TRBV4-3 to TRBJ2-1, with D tentatively TRBD2 (6 bases). CDR1 and CDR2 from the germline V gene are LGHNA and YSLEER. The V and J ends lost 4 bases and 4 bases respectively, with 14 bases between them. CDR3 length: 15 residues. CDR3 sequence (DNA): TGCGCCAGCAGCCCGGGGGTGTTTTCTTACAATGAGCAGTTCTTC. Protein product: CASSPGVFSYNEQFF.